Listed below are T cell receptor beta chains from one sample, sequenced in a study of regulatory T cells in long-lasting Graves disease. TCRdb redid the calling of the multiplex PCR reads with MiXCR, one entry per CDR3 protein. The table lists about 440,000 distinct CDR3 sequences, more than 13% of them singletons. Separately, the same data were catalogued under a study of T cells in Graves' hyperthyroidism and ophthalmopathy.

The sequenced sample was peripheral blood mononuclear cells (PBMCs), obtained at new diagnosis, from a patient treated with antithyroid drugs. Source of these receptors: a young woman with Graves disease. CDR3s include the opening cysteine and the closing phenylalanine or tryptophan. Fields, in order: V gene, J gene, clone size, D gene, CDR3 DNA, CDR3 protein. The D gene is left open where the match is weak. Clone size, where shown, is once, few, many, or a class for clones that have expanded.

>TRBV3-1|TRBJ2-3|few|-
TGTGCCAGCAGCCAAGTCCTCCTCGGTACAGATACGCAGTATTTT
CASSQVLLGTDTQYF
>TRBV11-2|TRBJ2-1|-|TRBD2
TGTGCCAGCAGACCTAGCGGGAGTGCAAGGAATGAGCAGTTCTTC
CASRPSGSARNEQFF
>TRBV28|TRBJ1-2|many|-
TGTGCCAGCAGTTTTGTAAGAGAGTCAGCCCAAAACTATGGCTACACCTTC
CASSFVRESAQNYGYTF
>TRBV4-1|TRBJ2-7|many|-
TGCGCCAGCAGCCGGGGGACGACCGTCTACGAGCAGTACTTC
CASSRGTTVYEQYF
>TRBV12-3/TRBV12-4|TRBJ2-3|many|-
TGTGCCAGCATCCAGCGCGAGTGGGGGACAGATACGCAGTATTTT
CASIQREWGTDTQYF
>TRBV2|TRBJ2-1|many|-
TGTGCCAGCAGCGCTGGACGTAGGACTTCCTACAATGAGCAGTTCTTC
CASSAGRRTSYNEQFF
>TRBV4-1|TRBJ1-2|few|-
TGCGCCAGCAGCCAAGATTTGGAAACCCGCCCGGGCTACACCTTC
CASSQDLETRPGYTF
>TRBV11-2|TRBJ2-1|many|TRBD2
TGTGCCAGCAGCTTAGACGTCTGGGCTAGCGGGATCAATGAGCAGTTCTTC
CASSLDVWASGINEQFF
>TRBV27|TRBJ2-7|many|TRBD1
TGTGCCAGCAGCAGGGACCGGGACAGGGGAAGGTACGAGCAGTACTTC
CASSRDRDRGRYEQYF
>TRBV25-1|TRBJ2-7|-|-
TGTGCCAGCAGTGAGCCCAACAGGCCACTGGGGCAGTACTTC
CASSEPNRPLGQYF
>TRBV10-3|TRBJ1-1|-|TRBD1
TGTGCCATCAGTGAGGAGTTACAGGGGAAGTGGAGCACTGAAGCTTTCTTT
CAISEELQGKWSTEAFF
>TRBV19|TRBJ1-4|few|-
TGTGCCAGTAGTGCCCGGGGCAGCCCTAATGAAAAACTGTTTTTT
CASSARGSPNEKLFF
>TRBV20-1|TRBJ2-3|-|-
TGCAGTGCCTGGGACCACAATATAGATACGCAGTATTTT
CSAWDHNIDTQYF
>TRBV28|TRBJ2-3|-|-
TGTGCCAGCAGTTTATTTTCAGATACGCAGTATTTT
CASSLFSDTQYF
>TRBV3-1|TRBJ2-7|few|-
TGTGCCAGCAGCCTCGGACATTACTACGAGCAGTACTTC
CASSLGHYYEQYF
>TRBV5-5|TRBJ1-1|many|-
TGTGCCAGCAGCTTGGCCCCTCTAACCGCTGAAGCTTTCTTT
CASSLAPLTAEAFF
>TRBV3-1|TRBJ2-3|many|TRBD1
TGTGCCAGCAGCCAGCCCTTTACAGGGGGCAGAGGCACAGATACGCAGTATTTT
CASSQPFTGGRGTDTQYF
>TRBV29-1|TRBJ2-2|-|-
TGCAGCGGCAGGGGAGGGACCGGGGAGCTGTTTTTT
CSGRGGTGELFF
>TRBV30|TRBJ2-7|many|-
TGTGCCTGGAGTTTCACCGACGAGCAGTACTTC
CAWSFTDEQYF
>TRBV5-1|TRBJ2-1|-|TRBD2
TGCGCCAGCAGCTGGTCGGGGGAGGGTTCCTTGAAGCAGTTCTTC
CASSWSGEGSLKQFF